Listed here are 24 T cell receptor beta chains from one sample, sequenced in a study of OX40 agonist ivuxolimab in advanced cancers. TCRdb's copy holds only in-frame clones and misses some; the assay was immunoSEQ multiplex PCR. Among roughly 72,000 clones listed, roughly 93% were seen once. The input for sequencing was CD4+ or CD8+ T cells sorted from blood, taken in a trial of the OX40 agonist ivuxolimab. These TCRs come from an adult with an advanced solid tumor such as melanoma, head and neck, liver or kidney cancer.

This clone was detected only once. CDR3 DNA: TGTGCCACCACCCCGGAGGGGGGGAACAATGAGCAGTTCTTC. Protein: CATTPEGGNNEQFF. V and J are TRBV2 and TRBJ2-1, with D tentatively TRBD2 (7 bases). This CDR3 has 14 amino acids. V shed 10 bases and J shed 5 bases, with 18 bases lying between them. Germline CDR1 and CDR2: SNHLY and FYNNEI.

The gene calls are TRBV27 and TRBJ2-7; TRBD1 matches 8 bases. V lost 5 bases to trimming and J lost 2 bases; unmatched junction nucleotides: 8. Germline assignment: CDR1 MNHEY and CDR2 SMNVEV (reference sequence). This CDR3 contains 15 residues. The DNA for the CDR3 is TGTGCCAGCAGTCCCGGGGACAGGAGAACCTACGAGCAGTACTTC. This sequence encodes CASSPGDRRTYEQYF.

This chain joins TRBV5-1 and TRBJ2-3; 7 nucleotides align to TRBD1. The CDR3 totals 13 residues. The V gene end was trimmed by 5 bases and the J gene end by 5 bases; junction bases not matched to a gene: 5. Germline assignment: CDR1 SGHRS and CDR2 YFSETQ. CDR3 in amino acids: CASSGDSRDTQYF. The CDR3 DNA sequence: TGCGCCAGCAGTGGGGACAGCCGAGATACGCAGTATTTT.

The J gene is TRBJ2-2, the V gene TRBV2, with a possible D match to TRBD2 (6 bases). CDR3 size: 12 residues. Germline CDR1 and CDR2: SNHLY and FYNNEI. Trimming cost V 3 bases and J 7 bases, with 6 bases left between them. CDR3 coding DNA: TGTGCCAGCAGTGACGGGGGCGGGGAGCTGTTTTTT. Residues: CASSDGGGELFF.

The chain carries TRBV2 and TRBJ2-5, with TRBD2 matching 8 bases. CDR3 size: 17 residues. Germline CDR1 reads SNHLY; CDR2 reads FYNNEI. The V and J ends lost 3 bases and 2 bases, in that order; junction bases with no gene match: 11. CDR3 DNA: TGTGCCAGCAGTGACCCGATGGTAGCGGGGAGACAAGAGACCCAGTACTTC. Residues: CASSDPMVAGRQETQYF.

V usage is TRBV9 and J usage is TRBJ1-1, with TRBD1 as a possible D gene (6 bases). The germline gives CDR1 SGDLS, CDR2 YYNGEE. The length of the CDR3 is 12 residues. Trimming left V 1 base short and J 7 bases short, with 8 bases between. The DNA of the CDR3 is TGTGCCAGCAGCGTACAGGGGAGTGAAGCTTTCTTT. It codes for CASSVQGSEAFF. Together with reference TRBV9 and TRBJ1-1, the CDR3 gives the full variable domain: DSGVTQTPKHLITATGQRVTLRCSPRSGDLSVYWYQQSLDQGLQFLIQYYNGEERAKGNILERFSAQQFPDLHSELNLSSLELGDSALYFCASSVQGSEAFFGQGTRLTVV.

This chain joins TRBV6-5 and TRBJ1-2; 8 bases match TRBD1. Germline loops: CDR1 MNHEY, CDR2 SVGAGI. The ends lost 4 bases at V and 10 bases at J; junction bases unmatched: 8. CDR3 length: 13 amino acids. This CDR3 is CASSFNQGADYTF. For the CDR3, the DNA is TGTGCCAGCAGTTTTAATCAGGGGGCGGACTACACCTTC.

The V gene is TRBV27, the J gene TRBJ2-7; 7 nucleotides match TRBD2. The CDR3 consists of 14 residues. Germline lookup yields CDR1 MNHEY and CDR2 SMNVEV (reference sequence). J lost 0 bases, V lost 4 bases, and 3 bases had no gene match. CDR3 amino acids: CASSSSGPSYEQYF. The DNA of the CDR3 is TGTGCCAGCAGTTCTAGCGGTCCCTCCTACGAGCAGTACTTC.

The V and J genes are TRBV11-2 and TRBJ2-7; 7 bases map to TRBD2. This CDR3 is built from 15 residues. V trimming: 1 base; J trimming: 0 bases; junction bases outside the gene matches: 3. Germline V gene lookup returns CDR1 SGHAT and CDR2 FQNNGV. DNA of the CDR3: TGTGCCAGCAGCTTAGGAGCGGGGCCCTCCTACGAGCAGTACTTC. Amino acids: CASSLGAGPSYEQYF.

The J gene is TRBJ2-3, the V gene TRBV14; a possible D gene is TRBD2 (6 bases). The V gene lost 4 bases and the J gene lost 1 base, with 12 bases spanning the gap. In germline, CDR1 is SGHDN, CDR2 FVKESK. This CDR3 is 15 amino acids long. The chain's CDR3 is CASSRGISGTDTQYF. The CDR3, as DNA: TGTGCCAGCAGCCGCGGGATTAGCGGCACAGATACGCAGTATTTT.

The J gene is TRBJ2-5, the V gene TRBV4-3, with 8 bases fitting TRBD1. Gene TRBJ2-7 matches the end of the DNA better, so the J call may be wrong. Germline loops: CDR1 LGHNA, CDR2 YSLEER. This CDR3 has 16 residues. DNA of the CDR3: TGCGCCAGCAGCCAAGATTGGTCGGGACAGGCATACGAGCAGTACTTC. Its protein is CASSQDWSGQAYEQYF.

V gene TRBV10-3 combines with J gene TRBJ1-2, with D tentatively TRBD1 (6 bases). Germline CDR1 and CDR2: ENHRY and SYGVKD. Trimming removed 2 bases at V and 4 bases at J, with 11 bases between. This CDR3 is 14 amino acids long. CDR3 in amino acids: CAISEGQHPYGYTF. The CDR3 nucleotides read TGTGCCATCAGTGAGGGACAGCACCCCTATGGCTACACCTTC.

This chain connects TRBV9 to TRBJ2-1; 12 bases are a match to TRBD2. The CDR3 covers 19 residues. With 1 base clipped from V and 4 bases from J, the junction kept 12 bases outside the gene matches. Germline CDR1 and CDR2: SGDLS and YYNGEE. The CDR3 coding sequence is TGTGCCAGCAGCGTAAGGGGGGCCCTAGCGGGAGGGCAATACAATGAGCAGTTCTTC. Residues: CASSVRGALAGGQYNEQFF.

The rearrangement joins TRBV7-2 to TRBJ2-2; 10 bases are shared with TRBD2. V lost 7 bases to trimming and J lost 2 bases; unmatched junction nucleotides: 13. Germline V gene sequence: CDR1 SGHTA, CDR2 FQGNSA. The CDR3 has 18 residues. DNA for the CDR3: TGTGCCAGCATCCCCCGGGCGGGGACTAGCGTTAACACCGGGGAGCTGTTTTTT. Amino acid sequence: CASIPRAGTSVNTGELFF.

The chain recombines TRBV13 with TRBJ2-5; D unclear. Trimming removed 5 bases from V and 3 bases from J, with 10 bases in between. CDR1 is PRHDT and CDR2 is FYEKMQ in the germline V gene (reference sequence). The CDR3 extends over 13 amino acids. The CDR3 DNA reads TGTGCCAGCAGCCCACCCCTAAAAGAGACCCAGTACTTC. The encoded protein is CASSPPLKETQYF.

The V and J genes are TRBV25-1 and TRBJ1-5; D gene unclear. V was shortened by 4 bases and J by 0 bases, with 19 bases between the two germline ends. The CDR3 covers 18 residues. The V gene's germline CDR1 is MGHDK and CDR2 SYGVNS. CDR3 sequence reads: CASSGSVGGRNSNQPQHF. DNA of the CDR3: TGTGCCAGCAGTGGATCGGTAGGAGGGAGGAATAGCAATCAGCCCCAGCATTTT.

About this clone: An end of the junction does not agree with germline; a read error may underlie this. The gene calls are TRBV4-3 and TRBJ2-7, with 10 bases matching TRBD2. The germline V gene encodes CDR1 LGHNA and CDR2 YSLEER. This CDR3 spans 14 amino acids. Here the CDR3 DNA reads TGCGCCAGCAGCCCTGGGACTAGCGCCTATGAGCAGTACTTC. This encodes CASSPGTSAYEQYF.

The chain is built from TRBV7-3 and TRBJ1-1, with D tentatively TRBD1 (6 bases). Per germline, CDR1 SGHTA and CDR2 FQGTGA. The V and J ends lost 10 bases and 0 bases respectively, with 12 bases between them. CDR3 length: 13 residues. CDR3 loop: CAIDRPMNTEAFF. CDR3 coding DNA: TGTGCCATTGACAGGCCGATGAACACTGAAGCTTTCTTT.

This clone was picked up one time. The chain employs TRBV7-6 and TRBJ2-2; unclear D gene. CDR3 length: 15 amino acids. In germline, CDR1 is SGHVS, CDR2 FNYEAQ. V lost 1 base and J lost 3, with 9 bases in between. The CDR3: CASSLGFPHTGELFF. The CDR3 DNA sequence: TGTGCCAGCAGCTTAGGTTTCCCACACACCGGGGAGCTGTTTTTT.

The rearrangement uses TRBV6-1 and TRBJ1-2; D is ambiguous. The germline V gene encodes CDR1 MNHNS and CDR2 SASEGT. Trimming took off 0 bases at V and 7 bases at J, with 15 bases between the two ends. The length of the CDR3 is 15 residues. CDR3 in DNA: TGTGCCAGCAGTGAAGCGCTGAGGTCCGGGGTTGGCTACACCTTC. Translated: CASSEALRSGVGYTF.

V gene TRBV11-1 combines with J gene TRBJ2-1; 8 nucleotides align to TRBD2. There are 19 residues in the CDR3. The germline V gene encodes CDR1 SGHAT and CDR2 FQDESV (reference sequence). J was trimmed by 0 bases and V by 5 bases; bases with no gene match: 15. This CDR3 reads CASSAQEREWDYSYNEQFF. CDR3 coding DNA: TGTGCCAGCAGCGCACAGGAGCGGGAGTGGGATTACTCCTACAATGAGCAGTTCTTC.

The chain recombines TRBV7-9 with TRBJ2-2; D is unclear. Trimming took 5 bases from V and 6 from J, leaving 10 bases between them. Germline CDR1 reads SEHNR; CDR2 reads FQNEAQ (reference sequence). The CDR3 totals 13 residues. The CDR3 reads CASSRGLPGELFF. CDR3 coding DNA: TGTGCCAGCAGCCGAGGCCTCCCCGGGGAGCTGTTTTTT.

This clone was seen a handful of times. V usage is TRBV10-3 and J usage is TRBJ1-1, with TRBD1 matching 9 bases. V lost 2 bases, J lost 5 bases, and 6 bases stayed unmatched. This CDR3 region has 15 residues. Germline lookup yields CDR1 ENHRY and CDR2 SYGVKD. The CDR3 bases are TGTGCCATCAGTGAGCCGGGACAGGGAGAGACTGAAGCTTTCTTT. This gives the protein CAISEPGQGETEAFF.

CDR3 sequence: CASSPSRDRVVSSEQFF. CDR3 in DNA: TGCGCCAGCAGCCCGTCCCGGGACAGGGTAGTGTCTTCTGAGCAGTTCTTC. V gene TRBV4-3 combines with J gene TRBJ2-1; 9 positions match TRBD1. The CDR3 length is 17 residues. V shed 4 bases, J shed 9 bases, and the junction held 16 bases outside the gene matches. Looked up from germline, CDR1 is LGHNA and CDR2 is YSLEER.